This TCR beta chain came from a study of beta chain features in type 1 diabetes. General study findings and limits: A closer apparent resemblance between naive, central memory and Treg TCRB repertoires was seen in patients than in healthy donors. Within each of all four CD4+ subsets, Type 1 diabetes patients had TCRB CDR3s that were moderately but significantly shorter. PCR might favor shorter templates, equally in patients and controls.

The sample holds a few counts of this clone. Its specificity is not known. The CDR3 consists of 15 residues. The germline V gene has CDR1 MNHEY and CDR2 SMNVEV (reference sequence). The ends were cut back, 4 bases at V and 5 bases at J, with 17 bases in the middle. A single heparinised draw of 95 to 150 mL on average was taken per donor. Every isolated RNA sample was fully reverse transcribed, so sequencing captured expressed TCRB transcripts. Some clones are missing from TCRdb's copy, which holds only in-frame ones; the method was immunoSEQ multiplex PCR. The sample shows about 150,000 clones, approximately 8.1% of them seen only once.

The sample comprised central memory CD4+ T cells from blood. This chain links TRBV27 with TRBJ1-1, with TRBD1 as a possible D gene (5 bases). The sequence derives from a woman between 35 and 50 years old with type 1 diabetes. The CDR3 loop is CASSSPSGGGTEAFF. The DNA of the CDR3 is TGTGCCAGCAGTTCCCCTTCTGGGGGAGGGACTGAAGCTTTCTTT.